One and the same sample provided the 10 T cell receptor beta chains below, sequenced in a study of T cell responses to AZD1222 COVID-19 vaccine. TCRdb's table, derived via immunoSEQ multiplex PCR, lists solely in-frame clones and lacks some. The sample has about 100,000 clones; approximately 88% are singletons. The sequenced sample was peripheral blood, obtained on day 0 of AZD1222 vaccination. All receptors derive from an adult in good health.

The chain joins TRBV18 to TRBJ1-1; D remains ambiguous. Germline V gene data show CDR1 as KGHSH and CDR2 as LQKENI. The CDR3 loop spans 14 amino acids. V lost 3 bases to trimming and J lost 2 bases, with 10 bases between them. This chain's CDR3 is CASSPPASNTEAFF. CDR3 nucleotide sequence: TGTGCCAGCTCACCCCCGGCATCCAACACTGAAGCTTTCTTT.

The V and J genes are TRBV5-6 and TRBJ1-5, with TRBD1 as a possible D gene (5 bases). V was cut by 1 base and J by 5 bases, with 10 bases left in between. Germline V CDR1 and CDR2: SGHDT, YYEEEE. The CDR3 is made up of 14 amino acids. The CDR3 coding sequence is TGTGCCAGCAGCTTGTGGGGGTATGATCAGCCCCAGCATTTT. This translates into CASSLWGYDQPQHF.

The V call is TRBV6-1, the J call TRBJ2-7; D is undetermined. This CDR3 spans 15 amino acids. V was pared by 2 bases and J by 3 bases, with 14 bases between. CDR1 MNHNS and CDR2 SASEGT come from the germline V gene. CDR3: CASSEPVGDLYEQYF. The CDR3 nucleotides read TGTGCCAGCAGTGAACCGGTAGGAGACCTCTACGAGCAGTACTTC.

The rearrangement uses TRBV28 and TRBJ1-1, with no clear D. Trimming shortened V by 6 bases and J by 10 bases, and 12 bases separated the two germline ends. Germline V lookup: CDR1 MDHEN, CDR2 SYDVKM. The CDR3 is 11 residues long. CDR3 in DNA: TGTGCCAGCAGCATCAGGCTGACAGCTTTCTTT. Its protein is CASSIRLTAFF. The full variable domain, with the rest looked up from reference TRBV28 and TRBJ1-1, is DVKVTQSSRYLVKRTGEKVFLECVQDMDHENMFWYRQDPGLGLRLIYFSYDVKMKEKGDIPEGYSVSREKKERFSLILESASTNQTSMYLCASSIRLTAFFGQGTRLTVV.

This clone has only one observation. The chain combines TRBV29-1 with TRBJ2-6; a possible D gene is TRBD2 (5 bases). Deletions cut 2 bases from V and 0 bases from J, with 14 bases between. CDR3 length equals 17 residues. From germline, CDR1 is SQVTM and CDR2 ANQGSEA. In DNA form, the CDR3 reads TGCAGCGTTGAAATTAGGACGGGGTACTCTGGGGCCAACGTCCTGACTTTC. Amino acid sequence: CSVEIRTGYSGANVLTF. Combining the CDR3 with reference TRBV29-1 and TRBJ2-6 gives the whole variable domain SAVISQKPSRDICQRGTSLTIQCQVDSQVTMMFWYRQQPGQSLTLIATANQGSEATYESGFVIDKFPISRPNLTFSTLTVSNMSPEDSSIYLCSVEIRTGYSGANVLTFGAGSRLTVL.

The rearrangement links TRBV5-6 to TRBJ2-2, with D tentatively TRBD1 (5 bases). The length of the CDR3 is 16 residues. Looked up from germline, CDR1 is SGHDT and CDR2 is YYEEEE. Trimming shortened V by 4 bases and J by 5 bases, and 18 bases separated the two germline ends. The CDR3 sequence is CASSTAGFRETGELFF. CDR3 DNA: TGTGCCAGCAGCACGGCAGGGTTTCGAGAAACCGGGGAGCTGTTTTTT.

The V gene is TRBV7-2, the J gene TRBJ2-1, with TRBD2 matching over 9 bases. V lost 4 bases, J lost 3 bases, and 10 bases stayed unmatched. CDR1 is SGHTA and CDR2 is FQGNSA in the germline V gene. CDR3 length: 17 residues. The CDR3 is CASSSQPTSGNYNEQFF. CDR3 DNA sequence: TGTGCCAGCAGCTCCCAGCCGACTAGCGGTAACTACAATGAGCAGTTCTTC.

The V call is TRBV5-6, the J call TRBJ1-4; 7 bases agree with TRBD1. The V and J ends lost 1 base and 5 bases, in that order; junction bases with no gene match: 11. Germline V CDR1 and CDR2: SGHDT, YYEEEE. This CDR3 region has 17 residues. The CDR3 loop reads CASSLRSQGGINEKLFF. The CDR3 nucleotides are TGTGCCAGCAGCTTGAGATCCCAGGGGGGGATCAATGAAAAACTGTTTTTT.

The chain has TRBV15 and TRBJ2-3; TRBD2 might be the D (5 bases). CDR3 size: 15 residues. V gave up 1 base and J gave up 4 bases, with 12 bases separating them. Germline V gene sequence: CDR1 LNHNV, CDR2 YYDKDF (reference sequence). The CDR3 nucleotides read TGTGCCACCAGCAGAGTTGCCGGGGTGGCAGATACGCAGTATTTT. It is translated as CATSRVAGVADTQYF.

V and J are TRBV6-6 and TRBJ2-5; 8 nucleotides match TRBD2. The CDR3 runs 16 residues. Germline trimming cut 8 bases from V and 0 bases from J; bases unmatched to any gene: 11. Per the germline V gene, CDR1 is MNHNY and CDR2 is SVGAGI (reference sequence). The CDR3 DNA is TGTGCCAGCGGCGGAGCGGGGGTTCACTACCAAGAGACCCAGTACTTC. Encoded protein: CASGGAGVHYQETQYF.